Listed below are T cell receptor beta chains from one sample, sequenced in a study of blood T cell repertoires in COVID-19. Measured with immunoSEQ multiplex PCR; TCRdb has only the in-frame clones, and not every one. The data hold 250,000 or so clones, with 80% to 90% observed a single time. Specimen: peripheral blood. Source of these receptors: a woman in her 40s who had recovered from COVID-19. Both conserved end residues are part of each CDR3. The D gene is left open where the match is weak. Clone size is stated in some rows and not others, as once, few, many or a class when expanded.

V	D	size	J	CDR3	DNA
TRBV6-5	NA	NA	TRBJ1-5	CASSYSRGNQPQHF	TGTGCCAGCAGTTACTCGCGGGGGAATCAGCCCCAGCATTTT
TRBV6-5	NA	NA	TRBJ2-3	CASTPSSKVDTQYF	TGTGCCAGCACCCCGTCTAGCAAGGTAGATACGCAGTATTTT
TRBV19	NA	once	TRBJ1-2	CASSISTNYGYTF	TGTGCCAGTAGTATTTCGACAAATTATGGCTACACCTTC
TRBV15	NA	NA	TRBJ2-7	CATSRDFPQLYYEQYF	TGTGCCACCAGCAGAGATTTTCCTCAACTATACTACGAGCAGTACTTC
TRBV9	NA	NA	TRBJ2-1	CASSRGSYNEQFF	TGTGCCAGCAGCAGGGGTTCCTACAATGAGCAGTTCTTC
TRBV3-1/TRBV3-2	NA	NA	TRBJ2-1	CASSQGLMTYNEQFF	TGTGCCAGCAGCCAAGGACTGATGACGTACAATGAGCAGTTCTTC
TRBV19	NA	NA	TRBJ1-2	CASSILGENNYGYTF	TGTGCCAGTAGTATCCTCGGGGAGAATAACTATGGCTACACCTTC
TRBV6-2/TRBV6-3	NA	NA	TRBJ2-7	CASSPEGGQSTNYEQYF	TGTGCCAGCAGTCCAGAGGGCGGGCAGTCCACGAACTACGAGCAGTACTTC
TRBV5-1	TRBD1	NA	TRBJ2-7	CASTNPGQGRSYEQYF	TGCGCCAGCACGAATCCGGGACAGGGCAGGTCCTACGAGCAGTACTTC
TRBV11-2	TRBD2	NA	TRBJ2-7	CASSLKRGGLSEQYF	TGTGCCAGCAGCTTAAAGCGGGGGGGCTTGAGCGAGCAGTACTTC
TRBV7-8	NA	NA	TRBJ2-3	CASSGLGSTGTDTQYF	TGTGCCAGCAGCGGTCTCGGGAGTACTGGCACAGATACGCAGTATTTT
TRBV18	NA	NA	TRBJ1-3	CASSLQSAQRGNTIYF	TGTGCCAGCTCACTCCAAAGCGCTCAGCGGGGAAACACCATATATTTT
TRBV3-1/TRBV3-2	TRBD2	NA	TRBJ2-1	CASSLGLAGVDNEQFF	TGTGCCAGCAGCCTGGGACTAGCGGGGGTAGACAATGAGCAGTTCTTC
TRBV6-6	NA	NA	TRBJ1-5	CASLGGQQPQHF	TGTGCCAGCCTGGGGGGGCAACAGCCCCAGCATTTT
TRBV7-7	TRBD2	NA	TRBJ2-5	CASSPRGEETQYF	TGTGCCAGCAGCCCCCGGGGGGAAGAGACCCAGTACTTC
TRBV5-6	NA	NA	TRBJ1-6	CASSLVGSSYNSPLHF	TGTGCCAGCAGCTTGGTCGGGAGCTCCTATAATTCACCCCTCCACTTT
TRBV15	NA	NA	TRBJ1-1	CATSRDTAGLEAFF	TGTGCCACCAGCAGAGATACGGCGGGCCTAGAAGCTTTCTTT
TRBV7-9	TRBD2	NA	TRBJ2-5	CASSPSGRARETQYF	TGTGCCAGCAGCCCCTCCGGGAGGGCCCGGGAGACCCAGTACTTC
TRBV27	TRBD1	NA	TRBJ1-1	CASRPRGRMNTEAFF	TGTGCCAGCAGACCGAGGGGGCGCATGAACACTGAAGCTTTCTTT
TRBV7-9	NA	few	TRBJ2-1	CASSGRQYNEQFF	TGTGCCAGCAGCGGTCGACAATACAATGAGCAGTTCTTC
TRBV18	NA	NA	TRBJ2-7	CASSPMRASSYEQYF	TGTGCCAGCTCACCAATGCGGGCCTCCTCCTACGAGCAGTACTTC
TRBV24-1	NA	NA	TRBJ2-1	CATSDSGVNEQFF	TGTGCCACCAGTGATTCAGGCGTCAATGAGCAGTTCTTC
TRBV2	TRBD1	NA	TRBJ1-2	CASLTGTGDYGYTF	TGTGCCAGCCTGACCGGGACAGGGGACTATGGCTACACCTTC
TRBV14	TRBD1	once	TRBJ1-2	CASSHMTGGRRGYTF	TGTGCCAGCAGCCATATGACAGGGGGAAGAAGAGGCTACACCTTC
TRBV6-6	NA	NA	TRBJ1-1	CASSPKALAFF	TGTGCCAGCAGTCCGAAAGCTCTAGCTTTCTTT
TRBV2	TRBD2	NA	TRBJ2-1	CASSRTSMGEQFF	TGTGCCAGCAGCCGGACTAGCATGGGTGAGCAGTTCTTC
TRBV7-2	TRBD1	NA	TRBJ1-4	CASSRQGTNEKLFF	TGTGCCAGCAGCAGACAGGGAACTAATGAAAAACTGTTTTTT
TRBV5-4	TRBD1	NA	TRBJ2-5	CASSSGTEAFTETQYF	TGTGCCAGCAGCTCCGGGACAGAAGCTTTTACGGAGACCCAGTACTTC
TRBV5-6	NA	NA	TRBJ1-2	CASSLIPGGAYGYTF	TGTGCCAGCAGCTTAATCCCAGGAGGAGCTTATGGCTACACCTTC
TRBV2	NA	few	TRBJ2-3	CATLRLESDTQYF	TGTGCCACCTTAAGACTAGAATCAGATACGCAGTATTTT
TRBV10-2	NA	NA	TRBJ1-1	CASSSQALNTEAFF	TGCGCCAGCAGCTCACAGGCACTGAACACTGAAGCTTTCTTT
TRBV19	TRBD2	NA	TRBJ2-5	CASSIEGLAGQETQYF	TGTGCCAGTAGTATTGAGGGACTAGCGGGACAAGAGACCCAGTACTTC
TRBV5-1	NA	NA	TRBJ2-5	CASSLVGRAQETQYF	TGCGCCAGCAGCTTGGTCGGCAGGGCCCAAGAGACCCAGTACTTC
TRBV7-9	NA	NA	TRBJ2-1	CASSLQGWEQFF	TGTGCCAGCAGTCTACAGGGTTGGGAGCAGTTCTTC
TRBV12-3/TRBV12-4	NA	few	TRBJ1-4	CASSSTGELLFF	TGTGCCAGCAGTTCAACGGGGGAACTACTGTTTTTT
TRBV18	NA	NA	TRBJ2-2	CASSPAGLDGELFF	TGTGCCAGCTCACCCGCGGGCCTGGACGGGGAGCTGTTTTTT
TRBV6-5	NA	NA	TRBJ1-1	CASSTLQGRNTEAFF	TGTGCCAGCAGTACCTTACAGGGACGAAACACTGAAGCTTTCTTT
TRBV6-2/TRBV6-3	NA	NA	TRBJ2-5	CASSSTPGRGKTQYF	TGTGCCAGCAGTTCCACACCGGGCAGGGGAAAGACCCAGTACTTC
TRBV5-1	TRBD2	once	TRBJ2-1	CASSLGLAINEQFF	TGCGCCAGCAGCTTGGGACTAGCGATCAATGAGCAGTTCTTC
TRBV5-1	NA	NA	TRBJ2-2	CASSVQGFRELFF	TGCGCCAGCAGCGTGCAGGGCTTCCGGGAGCTGTTTTTT
TRBV4-1	NA	NA	TRBJ1-2	CASSQGSRINYGYTF	TGCGCCAGCAGCCAAGGAAGCAGGATTAACTATGGCTACACCTTC
TRBV4-1	TRBD2	NA	TRBJ2-5	CASSQNSGGRETQYF	TGCGCCAGCAGCCAAAACAGCGGGGGACGAGAGACCCAGTACTTC
TRBV5-5	NA	NA	TRBJ2-3	CASSWVGGTDTQYF	TGTGCCAGCAGTTGGGTGGGCGGCACAGATACGCAGTATTTT
TRBV19	TRBD1	NA	TRBJ1-2	CASSKDRADGYTF	TGTGCCAGTAGTAAGGACAGGGCCGATGGCTACACCTTC
TRBV10-3	TRBD2	NA	TRBJ2-1	CATWRGSGSSNEQFF	TGTGCCACCTGGAGGGGTAGCGGGAGTAGCAATGAGCAGTTCTTC
TRBV4-1	NA	NA	TRBJ1-2	CASSQGSDYGYTF	TGCGCCAGCAGCCAAGGTTCGGACTATGGCTACACCTTC
TRBV4-1	NA	NA	TRBJ2-5	CASSHLDRVPETQYF	TGCGCCAGCAGCCACCTTGATCGGGTCCCAGAGACCCAGTACTTC
TRBV28	TRBD1	NA	TRBJ1-2	CASSFRGLSGYTF	TGTGCCAGCAGTTTTAGGGGGCTGAGTGGCTACACCTTC
TRBV18	TRBD2	NA	TRBJ2-7	CASSPLSGGAGEQYF	TGTGCCAGCTCACCCTTAAGCGGGGGGGCCGGCGAGCAGTACTTC
TRBV2	TRBD2	NA	TRBJ2-1	CASSVMASGQWGSNEQFF	TGTGCCAGCAGTGTTATGGCTAGCGGGCAATGGGGGTCCAATGAGCAGTTCTTC
TRBV3-1/TRBV3-2	NA	NA	TRBJ2-2	CASSQVTDTGELFF	TGTGCCAGCAGCCAAGTGACAGACACCGGGGAGCTGTTTTTT
TRBV7-2	NA	once	TRBJ2-3	CASSLGFRATTDTQYF	TGTGCCAGCAGCTTAGGTTTCAGGGCGACCACAGATACGCAGTATTTT
TRBV9	TRBD2	NA	TRBJ2-3	CASSADAGGQTDTQYF	TGTGCCAGCAGCGCCGACGCGGGGGGGCAGACAGATACGCAGTATTTT
TRBV3-1/TRBV3-2	NA	NA	TRBJ1-2	CASSQDWYSGYGYTF	TGTGCCAGCAGCCAAGACTGGTACAGCGGATATGGCTACACCTTC